The clone carrying this TCR beta chain was seen repeatedly, ten times or more. Its antigen is undetermined. The data stem from a study of T cells in Graves' hyperthyroidism and ophthalmopathy. Study-level background: Blood from the periphery was taken at initial diagnosis, before any treatment.

Amplified regions were TCR beta CDR3 sequences from RNA transcripts. RT-PCR in the first round (using the HTBI primer set) targeted the TCR CDR3. TCRdb reanalysed the multiplex PCR reads using MiXCR and keeps one entry per CDR3 protein. The top ten hold roughly 15% of the sample, which has over 500,000 distinct CDR3 sequences, roughly a sixth seen once. Study-wide results and limits: In the blood, most expanded thyroid clonotypes above 0.001 appeared as well.

Trimming took off 5 bases at V and 5 bases at J, with 13 bases between the two ends. This CDR3 region has 14 residues. CDR1 MDHEN and CDR2 SYDVKM come from the germline V gene. This chain joins TRBV28 and TRBJ1-3, with a possible D match to TRBD1 (6 bases). The receptor was derived from a woman younger than 35 with Graves' ophthalmopathy. Sequences were obtained from blood. CDR3 nucleotide sequence: TGTGCCAGCAGTCCCGGCAGGGGAAGAAACACCATATATTTT. Its translation is CASSPGRGRNTIYF.